Below, one T cell receptor beta chain is given with its context. The germline V gene encodes CDR1 ENHRY and CDR2 SYGVKD. Germline trimming cut 4 bases from V and 4 bases from J; bases unmatched to any gene: 4. This CDR3 contains 14 residues. The table came from immunoSEQ multiplex PCR; TCRdb's copy has only in-frame clones and leaves some out. This sample has roughly 100,000 clones, with around 93% found just once. The sample comes from a study of blood T cell repertoires in COVID-19. The sequenced sample consisted of peripheral blood. The source of this sequence is a human donor with active COVID-19. The donor label of this sample is uncertain. The gene calls are TRBV10-3 and TRBJ1-2; 9 bases are shared with TRBD1. Written as DNA, the CDR3 is TGTGCCATCAGTGTCGGACAGGGGAGCTATGGCTACACCTTC. Translating it yields CAISVGQGSYGYTF.